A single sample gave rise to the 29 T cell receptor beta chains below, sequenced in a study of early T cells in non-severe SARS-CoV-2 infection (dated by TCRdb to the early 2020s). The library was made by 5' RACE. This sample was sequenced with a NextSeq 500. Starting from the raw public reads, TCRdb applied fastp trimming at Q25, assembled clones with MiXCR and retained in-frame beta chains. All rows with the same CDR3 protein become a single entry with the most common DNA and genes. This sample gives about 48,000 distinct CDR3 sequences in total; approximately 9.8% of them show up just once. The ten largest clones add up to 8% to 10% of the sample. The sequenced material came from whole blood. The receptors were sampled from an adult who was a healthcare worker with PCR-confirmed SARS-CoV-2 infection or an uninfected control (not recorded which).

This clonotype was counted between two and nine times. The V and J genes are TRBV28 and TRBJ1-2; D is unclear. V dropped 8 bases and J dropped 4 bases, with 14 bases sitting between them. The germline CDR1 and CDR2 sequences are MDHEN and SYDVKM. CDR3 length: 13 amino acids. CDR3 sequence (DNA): TGTGCCAGCCTAGAGAGTTCCGGCTATGGCTACACCTTC. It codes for CASLESSGYGYTF.

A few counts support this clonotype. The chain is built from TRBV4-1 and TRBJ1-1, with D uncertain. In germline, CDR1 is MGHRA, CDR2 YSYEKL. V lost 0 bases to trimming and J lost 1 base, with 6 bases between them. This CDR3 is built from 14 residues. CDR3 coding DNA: TGCGCCAGCAGCCAAGAGGCATCGAACACTGAAGCTTTCTTT. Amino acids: CASSQEASNTEAFF.

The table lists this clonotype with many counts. CDR3 region: CASSQGSGDSYEQYF. DNA of the CDR3: TGTGCCAGCAGCCAAGGCAGCGGAGACTCGTACGAGCAGTACTTC. The gene calls are TRBV4-2 and TRBJ2-7, with D possibly matching TRBD2 (5 bases). Trimming removed 1 base from V and 4 bases from J, with 14 bases in between. The CDR3 has 15 residues. The germline V gene encodes CDR1 LGHNA and CDR2 YNFKEQ.

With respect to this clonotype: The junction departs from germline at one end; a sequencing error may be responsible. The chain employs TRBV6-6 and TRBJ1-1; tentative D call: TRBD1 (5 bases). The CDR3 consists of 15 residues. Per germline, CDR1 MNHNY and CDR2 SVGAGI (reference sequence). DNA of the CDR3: TGTGCCAGCAGGGAGCAGGGACTCACCAACACTAAAGCTTTCTTT. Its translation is CASREQGLTNTKAFF.

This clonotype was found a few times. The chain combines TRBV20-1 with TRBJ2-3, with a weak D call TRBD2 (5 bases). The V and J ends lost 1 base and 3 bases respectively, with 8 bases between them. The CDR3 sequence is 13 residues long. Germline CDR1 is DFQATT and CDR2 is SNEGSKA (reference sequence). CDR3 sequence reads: CSARVPGTDTQYF. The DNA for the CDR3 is TGCAGTGCTAGAGTTCCGGGGACAGATACGCAGTATTTT.

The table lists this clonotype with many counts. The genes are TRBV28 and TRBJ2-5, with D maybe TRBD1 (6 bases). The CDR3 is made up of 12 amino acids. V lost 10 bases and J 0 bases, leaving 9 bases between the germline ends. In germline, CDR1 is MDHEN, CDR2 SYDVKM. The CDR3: CATGEYQETQYF. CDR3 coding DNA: TGTGCCACAGGGGAATACCAAGAGACCCAGTACTTC.

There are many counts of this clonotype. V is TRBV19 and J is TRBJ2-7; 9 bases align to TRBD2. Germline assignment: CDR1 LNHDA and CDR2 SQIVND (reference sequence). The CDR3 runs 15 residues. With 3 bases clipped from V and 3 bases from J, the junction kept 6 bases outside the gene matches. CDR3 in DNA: TGTGCCAGTAGTATCCAAGCGGGAGGCCGCTACGAGCAGTACTTC. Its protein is CASSIQAGGRYEQYF.

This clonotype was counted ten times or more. This CDR3 reads CASSLTGDGFF. CDR3 nucleotide sequence: TGTGCCAGCAGCTTGACAGGGGATGGGTTCTTC. This chain joins TRBV7-9 and TRBJ2-1; 8 bases are a match to TRBD1. Looked up from germline, CDR1 is SEHNR and CDR2 is FQNEAQ (reference sequence). V dropped 3 bases and J dropped 15; count of bases not matched to a gene: 4. This CDR3 contains 11 residues.

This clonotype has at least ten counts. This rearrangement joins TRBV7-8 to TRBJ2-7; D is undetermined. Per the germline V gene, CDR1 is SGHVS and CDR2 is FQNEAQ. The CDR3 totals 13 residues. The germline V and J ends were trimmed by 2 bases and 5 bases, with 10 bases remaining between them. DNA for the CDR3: TGTGCCAGCAGCTTAAGTGGGCGCCACGAGCAGTACTTC. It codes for CASSLSGRHEQYF.

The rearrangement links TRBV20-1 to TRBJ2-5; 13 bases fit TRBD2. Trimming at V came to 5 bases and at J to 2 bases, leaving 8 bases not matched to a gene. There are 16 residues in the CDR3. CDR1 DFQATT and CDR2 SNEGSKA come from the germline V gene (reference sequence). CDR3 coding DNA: TGCAGTGCTTCCAGACTAGCGGGAGGAGTACAAGAGACCCAGTACTTC. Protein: CSASRLAGGVQETQYF.

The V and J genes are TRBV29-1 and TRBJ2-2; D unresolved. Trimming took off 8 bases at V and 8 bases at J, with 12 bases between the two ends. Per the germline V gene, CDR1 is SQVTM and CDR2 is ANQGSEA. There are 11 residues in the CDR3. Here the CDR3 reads CSFSSWGELFF. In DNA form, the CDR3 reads TGCAGCTTTTCCTCATGGGGGGAGCTGTTTTTT.

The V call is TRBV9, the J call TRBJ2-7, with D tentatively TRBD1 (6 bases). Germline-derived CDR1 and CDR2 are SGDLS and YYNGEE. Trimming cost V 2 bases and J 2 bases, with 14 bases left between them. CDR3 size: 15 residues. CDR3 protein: CASSVSIGQPYEQYF. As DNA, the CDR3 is TGTGCCAGCAGCGTGTCAATTGGACAGCCCTACGAGCAGTACTTC.

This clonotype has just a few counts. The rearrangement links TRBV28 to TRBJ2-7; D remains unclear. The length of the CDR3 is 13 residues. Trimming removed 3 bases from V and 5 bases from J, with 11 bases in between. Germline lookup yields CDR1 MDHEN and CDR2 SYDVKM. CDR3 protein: CASSFGPLNEQYF. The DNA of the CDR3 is TGTGCCAGCAGTTTCGGGCCCTTAAACGAGCAGTACTTC.

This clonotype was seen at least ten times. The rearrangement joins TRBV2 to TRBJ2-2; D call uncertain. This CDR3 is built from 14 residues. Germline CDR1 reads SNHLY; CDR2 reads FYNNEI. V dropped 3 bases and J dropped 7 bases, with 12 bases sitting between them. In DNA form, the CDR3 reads TGTGCCAGCAGTGATAACAGTCTTGGCGGGGAGCTGTTTTTT. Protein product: CASSDNSLGGELFF.

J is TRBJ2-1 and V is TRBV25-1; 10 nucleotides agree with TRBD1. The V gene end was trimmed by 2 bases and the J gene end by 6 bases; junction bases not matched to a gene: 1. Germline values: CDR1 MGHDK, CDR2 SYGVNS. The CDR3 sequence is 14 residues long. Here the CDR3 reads CASSERQGANEQFF. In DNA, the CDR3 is TGTGCCAGCAGTGAAAGACAGGGGGCCAATGAGCAGTTCTTC.

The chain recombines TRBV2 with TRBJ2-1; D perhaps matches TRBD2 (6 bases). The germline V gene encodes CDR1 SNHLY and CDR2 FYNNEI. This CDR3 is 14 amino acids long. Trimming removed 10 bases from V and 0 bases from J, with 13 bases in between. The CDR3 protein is CANLASDSYNEQFF. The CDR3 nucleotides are TGTGCCAACCTTGCTAGCGACTCCTACAATGAGCAGTTCTTC. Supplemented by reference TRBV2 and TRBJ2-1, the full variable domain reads EPEVTQTPSHQVTQMGQEVILRCVPISNHLYFYWYRQILGQKVEFLVSFYNNEISEKSEIFDDQFSVERPDGSNFTLKIRSTKLEDSAMYFCANLASDSYNEQFFGPGTRLTVL.

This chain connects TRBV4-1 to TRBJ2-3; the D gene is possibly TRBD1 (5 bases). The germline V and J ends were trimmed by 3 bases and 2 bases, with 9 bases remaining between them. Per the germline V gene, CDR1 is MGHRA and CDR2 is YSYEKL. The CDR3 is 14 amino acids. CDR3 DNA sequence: TGCGCCAGCAGCCAGCAGGGATTCACAGATACGCAGTATTTT. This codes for CASSQQGFTDTQYF.

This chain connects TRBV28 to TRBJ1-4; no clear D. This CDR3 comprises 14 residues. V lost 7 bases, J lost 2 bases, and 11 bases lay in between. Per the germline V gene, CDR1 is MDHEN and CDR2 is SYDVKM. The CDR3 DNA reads TGTGCCAGCACTTTTTTGGGCACTAATGAAAAACTGTTTTTT. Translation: CASTFLGTNEKLFF.

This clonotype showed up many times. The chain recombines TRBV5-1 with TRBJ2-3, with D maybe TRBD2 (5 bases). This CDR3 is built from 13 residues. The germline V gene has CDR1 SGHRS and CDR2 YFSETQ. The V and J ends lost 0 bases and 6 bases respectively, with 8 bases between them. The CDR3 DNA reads TGCGCCAGCAGCTTGGTAGCGAGGGATACGCAGTATTTT. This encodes CASSLVARDTQYF.

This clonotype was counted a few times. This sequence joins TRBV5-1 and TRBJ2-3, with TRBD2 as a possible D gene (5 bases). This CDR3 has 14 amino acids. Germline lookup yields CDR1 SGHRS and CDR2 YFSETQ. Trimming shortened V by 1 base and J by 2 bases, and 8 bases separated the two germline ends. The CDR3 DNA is TGCGCCAGCAGCTTGCACGGGAACACAGATACGCAGTATTTT. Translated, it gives CASSLHGNTDTQYF. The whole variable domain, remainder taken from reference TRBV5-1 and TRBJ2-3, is KAGVTQTPRYLIKTRGQQVTLSCSPISGHRSVSWYQQTPGQGLQFLFEYFSETQRNKGNFPGRFSGRQFSNSRSEMNVSTLELGDSALYLCASSLHGNTDTQYFGPGTRLTVL.

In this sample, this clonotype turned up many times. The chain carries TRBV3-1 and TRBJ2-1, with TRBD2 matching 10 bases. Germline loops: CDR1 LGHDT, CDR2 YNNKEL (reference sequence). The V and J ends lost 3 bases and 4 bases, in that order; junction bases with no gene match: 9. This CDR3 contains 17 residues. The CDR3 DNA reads TGTGCCAGCAGCCAGATAAACAGCGGGAGGGATTACAATGAGCAGTTCTTC. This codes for CASSQINSGRDYNEQFF.

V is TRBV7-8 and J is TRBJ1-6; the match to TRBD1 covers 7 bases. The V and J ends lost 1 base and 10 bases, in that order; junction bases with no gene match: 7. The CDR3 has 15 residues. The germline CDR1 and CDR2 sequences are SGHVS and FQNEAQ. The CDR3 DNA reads TGTGCCAGCAGCTTAGTGACAGGGTCGCGGTCACCCCTCCACTTT. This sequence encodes CASSLVTGSRSPLHF.

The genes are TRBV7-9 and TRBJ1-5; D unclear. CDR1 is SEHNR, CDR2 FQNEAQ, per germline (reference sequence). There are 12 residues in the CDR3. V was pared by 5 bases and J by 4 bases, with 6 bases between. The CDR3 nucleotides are TGTGCCAGCAGCCTTAATAATCAGCCCCAGCATTTT. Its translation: CASSLNNQPQHF.

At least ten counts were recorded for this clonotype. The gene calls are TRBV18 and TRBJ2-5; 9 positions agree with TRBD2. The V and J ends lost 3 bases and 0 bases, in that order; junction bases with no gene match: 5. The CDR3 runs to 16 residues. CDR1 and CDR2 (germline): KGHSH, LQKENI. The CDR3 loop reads CASSPIAGVNQETQYF. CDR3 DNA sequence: TGTGCCAGCTCACCTATAGCGGGAGTCAACCAAGAGACCCAGTACTTC.

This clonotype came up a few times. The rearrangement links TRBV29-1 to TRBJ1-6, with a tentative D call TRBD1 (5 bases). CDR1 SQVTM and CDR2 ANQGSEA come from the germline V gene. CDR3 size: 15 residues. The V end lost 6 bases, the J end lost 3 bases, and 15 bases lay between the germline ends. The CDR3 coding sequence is TGCAGCGTGACGACAGATTCCTTCTATAATTCACCCCTCCACTTT. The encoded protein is CSVTTDSFYNSPLHF.

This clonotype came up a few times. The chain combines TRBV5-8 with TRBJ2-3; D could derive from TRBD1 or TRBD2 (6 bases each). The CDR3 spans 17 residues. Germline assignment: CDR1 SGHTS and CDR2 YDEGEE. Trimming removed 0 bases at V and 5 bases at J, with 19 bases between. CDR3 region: CASSLDGRSGGGDTQYF. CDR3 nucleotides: TGTGCCAGCAGCTTGGACGGTCGAAGCGGAGGGGGAGATACGCAGTATTTT.

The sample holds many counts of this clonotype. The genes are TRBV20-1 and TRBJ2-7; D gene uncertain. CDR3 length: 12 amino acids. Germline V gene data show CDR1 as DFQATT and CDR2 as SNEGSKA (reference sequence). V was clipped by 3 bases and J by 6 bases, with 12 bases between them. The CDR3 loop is CSASISLAEQYF. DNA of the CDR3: TGCAGTGCTAGCATTTCGCTCGCCGAGCAGTACTTC.

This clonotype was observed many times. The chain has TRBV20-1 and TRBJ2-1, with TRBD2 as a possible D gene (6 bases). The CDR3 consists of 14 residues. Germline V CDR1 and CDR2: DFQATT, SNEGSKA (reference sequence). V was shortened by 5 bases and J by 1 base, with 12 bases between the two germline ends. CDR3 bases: TGCAGTGCTGGTGCGGCGGGGTCCTACAATGAGCAGTTCTTC. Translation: CSAGAAGSYNEQFF.

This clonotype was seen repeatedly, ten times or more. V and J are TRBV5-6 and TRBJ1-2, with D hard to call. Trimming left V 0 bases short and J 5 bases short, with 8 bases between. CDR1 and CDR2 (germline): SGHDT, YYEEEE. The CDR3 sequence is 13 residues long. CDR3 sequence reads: CASSLDTAYGYTF. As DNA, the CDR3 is TGTGCCAGCAGCTTGGACACGGCTTATGGCTACACCTTC.